Below, 29 T cell receptor beta chains from the same sample are listed, as sequenced in a study of cytomegalovirus exposure and HLA in healthy donors. Using immunoSEQ multiplex PCR, the repertoire was profiled, and TCRdb retains in-frame clones only, with some absent. The sample consists of 150,000 to 200,000 clones, 70% to 90% of them appearing once. Sequencing was carried out using PBMCs. The receptors originated from a woman between 25 and 40 years old in good health and CMV-seronegative.

The chain has TRBV28 and TRBJ2-5; D gene uncertain. Germline V gene lookup returns CDR1 MDHEN and CDR2 SYDVKM. V dropped 2 bases and J dropped 2 bases, with 6 bases sitting between them. The CDR3 has 13 residues. The CDR3 DNA reads TGTGCCAGCAGTTTAAGAGCTCAAGAGACCCAGTACTTC. Its translation: CASSLRAQETQYF.

The chain joins TRBV5-1 to TRBJ2-5, with D possibly being TRBD1 (5 bases). Germline-derived CDR1 and CDR2 are SGHRS and YFSETQ. This CDR3 has 15 residues. V was pared by 4 bases and J by 2 bases, with 15 bases between. CDR3 coding DNA: TGCGCCAGCAGCGGAAGGGGCCAGATGCAAGAGACCCAGTACTTC. Translation: CASSGRGQMQETQYF.

This chain connects TRBV27 to TRBJ2-7; 12 bases match TRBD1. Trimming removed 0 bases from V and 4 bases from J; junction bases left unmatched: 16. This CDR3 is 20 amino acids long. Per germline, CDR1 MNHEY and CDR2 SMNVEV (reference sequence). CDR3 sequence: CASSLSIGDRGLRAPYEQYF. As DNA, the CDR3 is TGTGCCAGCAGTTTATCGATTGGGGACAGGGGGCTACGTGCGCCTTACGAGCAGTACTTC.

The V call is TRBV19, the J call TRBJ1-5; TRBD1 is a possible D gene (6 bases). The germline V gene has CDR1 LNHDA and CDR2 SQIVND (reference sequence). V lost 0 bases to trimming and J lost 3 bases, with 12 bases between them. The CDR3 is made up of 16 amino acids. The CDR3 region is CASSIEGRGDNQPQHF. In nucleotides, the CDR3 is TGTGCCAGTAGTATAGAGGGCAGGGGAGACAATCAGCCCCAGCATTTT.

The rearrangement uses TRBV28 and TRBJ1-1, with TRBD1 matching over 8 bases. The CDR3 contains 15 residues. Unmatched junction bases numbered 7, after V lost 5 bases and J lost 2 bases. Germline V gives CDR1 MDHEN, CDR2 SYDVKM. The CDR3 DNA is TGTGCCAGCAGTCCCTCGACAGGGGCAAACACTGAAGCTTTCTTT. Its protein product is CASSPSTGANTEAFF.

The chain carries TRBV10-3 and TRBJ2-1, with 11 positions matching TRBD2. The CDR3 sequence is 15 residues long. Germline V gene sequence: CDR1 ENHRY, CDR2 SYGVKD. V lost 3 bases and J lost 3; bases outside the gene matches: 1. Written as DNA, the CDR3 is TGTGCCATCAGTGAAACTAGCGGGAGCTACAATGAGCAGTTCTTC. Translated: CAISETSGSYNEQFF.

This clone was counted many times. This sequence joins TRBV20-1 and TRBJ2-1; D may correspond to TRBD1 or TRBD2 (6 bases each). V was cut by 3 bases and J by 9 bases, with 9 bases left in between. The CDR3 covers 11 residues. Germline CDR1 is DFQATT and CDR2 is SNEGSKA (reference sequence). DNA for the CDR3: TGCAGTGCTAGTAGGGGGGTTGAGCAGTTCTTC. Its translation: CSASRGVEQFF.

The J gene is TRBJ2-3, the V gene TRBV6-5; 12 nucleotides line up with TRBD2. V lost 6 bases to trimming and J lost 2 bases; unmatched junction nucleotides: 3. Looked up from germline, CDR1 is MNHEY and CDR2 is SVGAGI. The CDR3 runs to 15 residues. The CDR3 DNA is TGTGCCAGCAGGAGGACTAGCGGGGACACAGATACGCAGTATTTT. Protein product: CASRRTSGDTDTQYF.

This clone was detected a few times. This chain uses TRBV2 with TRBJ1-2; D gene unclear. CDR3 length equals 14 residues. The V end lost 0 bases, the J end lost 1 base, and 6 bases lay between the germline ends. Germline V gene data show CDR1 as SNHLY and CDR2 as FYNNEI. The CDR3 here is CASSEAQVNYGYTF. CDR3 nucleotide sequence: TGTGCCAGCAGTGAAGCGCAGGTTAACTATGGCTACACCTTC.

This clone was seen only a few times. Here the CDR3 reads CASSMTGNGANVLTF. The CDR3 DNA reads as TGTGCCAGCAGTATGACAGGGAATGGGGCCAACGTCCTGACTTTC. This chain links TRBV28 with TRBJ2-6; 7 bases match TRBD1. Trimming took 5 bases from V and 3 from J; bases not matched to a gene: 4. Per the germline V gene, CDR1 is MDHEN and CDR2 is SYDVKM. The CDR3 contains 15 residues.

This clone was observed a single time. This chain links TRBV6-5 with TRBJ1-2; D is uncertain. This CDR3 is built from 15 residues. The germline V and J ends were trimmed by 5 bases and 8 bases, with 21 bases remaining between them. Germline-derived CDR1 and CDR2 are MNHEY and SVGAGI. CDR3 coding DNA: TGTGCCAGCAGTCTATCCCGGACCTACGTCGGAGGCTACACCTTC. Amino acids: CASSLSRTYVGGYTF.

The rearrangement links TRBV9 to TRBJ2-5, with TRBD2 matching over 8 bases. The CDR3 runs to 15 residues. V lost 3 bases to trimming and J lost 4 bases; unmatched junction nucleotides: 8. Looked up from germline, CDR1 is SGDLS and CDR2 is YYNGEE. The CDR3 region is CASSAAPAGVETQYF. CDR3 nucleotide sequence: TGTGCCAGCAGCGCGGCGCCAGCGGGAGTAGAGACCCAGTACTTC. The complete variable domain, with remaining parts taken from reference TRBV9 and TRBJ2-5, reads DSGVTQTPKHLITATGQRVTLRCSPRSGDLSVYWYQQSLDQGLQFLIQYYNGEERAKGNILERFSAQQFPDLHSELNLSSLELGDSALYFCASSAAPAGVETQYFGPGTRLLVL.

The DNA of the CDR3 is TGTGCCAGCAGCCGCACGGGAGACGGAGTCTGGCGCTACACCTTC. Its translation: CASSRTGDGVWRYTF. V and J are TRBV14 and TRBJ1-2; D gene ambiguous. This CDR3 is built from 15 residues. V lost 4 bases, J lost 9 bases, and 21 bases lay in between. The germline CDR1 and CDR2 sequences are SGHDN and FVKESK.

This clone appeared once. The genes are TRBV4-3 and TRBJ2-7; no definite D call. The CDR3 runs to 13 residues. Germline CDR1 and CDR2: LGHNA and YSLEER. Between the trimmed V and J ends, which lost 2 bases and 2 bases, there was a span of 7 bases. In DNA, the CDR3 is TGCGCCAGCAGCCAAACCCGAACCTACGAGCAGTACTTC. It is translated as CASSQTRTYEQYF.

This chain links TRBV27 with TRBJ2-7, with D perhaps assigned TRBD1 or TRBD2 (5 bases each). The ends were cut back, 5 bases at V and 3 bases at J, with 11 bases in the middle. There are 13 residues in the CDR3. Germline V gene lookup returns CDR1 MNHEY and CDR2 SMNVEV (reference sequence). CDR3 in amino acids: CASSVWDGYEQYF. CDR3 in DNA: TGTGCCAGCAGTGTTTGGGACGGCTACGAGCAGTACTTC.

The chain employs TRBV14 and TRBJ1-1; 8 bases map to TRBD1. The germline gives CDR1 SGHDN, CDR2 FVKESK. The V segment lost 2 bases and the J segment 3 bases; nucleotides outside the gene matches: 8. There are 16 residues in the CDR3. CDR3 amino acids: CASSQRTGWSDTEAFF. The CDR3 DNA follows: TGTGCCAGCAGCCAACGGACAGGGTGGTCTGACACTGAAGCTTTCTTT.

This chain links TRBV4-2 with TRBJ2-3, with 7 nucleotides matching TRBD2. In germline, CDR1 is LGHNA, CDR2 YNFKEQ. The CDR3 runs 18 residues. V shed 2 bases, J shed 4 bases, and the junction held 15 bases outside the gene matches. CDR3 sequence: CASSQLLTSKSFADTQYF. The CDR3 bases are TGTGCCAGCAGCCAACTACTGACTAGCAAGAGTTTCGCAGATACGCAGTATTTT.

The chain couples TRBV29-1 to TRBJ1-2; 8 bases are a match to TRBD1. Germline assignment: CDR1 SQVTM and CDR2 ANQGSEA. The V and J ends lost 1 base and 10 bases, in that order; junction bases with no gene match: 5. There are 12 residues in the CDR3. This CDR3 reads CSVEGTGKDYTF. In nucleotides, the CDR3 is TGCAGCGTTGAAGGGACAGGGAAGGACTACACCTTC. Based on the CDR3 plus reference TRBV29-1 and TRBJ1-2, the full variable domain is SAVISQKPSRDICQRGTSLTIQCQVDSQVTMMFWYRQQPGQSLTLIATANQGSEATYESGFVIDKFPISRPNLTFSTLTVSNMSPEDSSIYLCSVEGTGKDYTFGSGTRLTVV.

The V and J genes are TRBV29-1 and TRBJ2-1; D unresolved. This CDR3 region has 10 residues. CDR1 is SQVTM and CDR2 is ANQGSEA in the germline V gene. Trimming took 7 bases from V and 7 from J, leaving 8 bases between them. The CDR3 region is CSAYKNEQFF. The DNA of the CDR3 is TGCAGCGCCTACAAGAATGAGCAGTTCTTC.

The rearrangement links TRBV7-3 to TRBJ2-7; the D is unclear. This CDR3 is 13 amino acids long. The V end lost 5 bases, the J end lost 1 base, and 9 bases lay between the germline ends. In germline, CDR1 is SGHTA, CDR2 FQGTGA. CDR3 protein: CASSPPMSYEQYF. The CDR3 DNA follows: TGTGCCAGCAGCCCCCCAATGTCCTACGAGCAGTACTTC. Full variable domain (remainder filled in from reference TRBV7-3 and TRBJ2-7): GAGVSQTPSNKVTEKGKYVELRCDPISGHTALYWYRQSLGQGPEFLIYFQGTGAADDSGLPNDRFFAVRPEGSVSTLKIQRTERGDSAVYLCASSPPMSYEQYFGPGTRLTVT.

The J gene is TRBJ1-2, the V gene TRBV5-8; D gene ambiguous. There are 16 residues in the CDR3. Germline CDR1 reads SGHTS; CDR2 reads YDEGEE. The V end was cut by 0 bases, the J end by 3 bases, with 15 bases between. The CDR3 loop is CASSLVGMGPYYGYTF. The DNA of the CDR3 is TGTGCCAGCAGCTTGGTCGGCATGGGCCCGTACTATGGCTACACCTTC. Combining the CDR3 with reference TRBV5-8 and TRBJ1-2 gives the whole variable domain EAGVTQSPTHLIKTRGQQATLRCSPISGHTSVYWYQQALGLGLQFLLWYDEGEERNRGNFPPRFSGRQFPNYSSELNVNALELEDSALYLCASSLVGMGPYYGYTFGSGTRLTVV.

This clone was detected a few times. This chain joins TRBV7-7 and TRBJ2-7, with D perhaps matching TRBD1 or TRBD2 (6 bases each). Deletions cut 5 bases from V and 2 bases from J, with 16 bases between. Germline V CDR1 and CDR2: SSHAT, FNYEAQ (reference sequence). The CDR3 extends over 15 amino acids. This CDR3 is CASSPGAGPTYEQYF. The DNA for the CDR3 is TGTGCCAGCAGCCCGGGGGCGGGCCCAACCTACGAGCAGTACTTC. Full variable domain (remainder filled in from reference TRBV7-7 and TRBJ2-7): GAGVSQSPRYKVTKRGQDVTLRCDPISSHATLYWYQQALGQGPEFLTYFNYEAQPDKSGLPSDRFSAERPEGSISTLTIQRTEQRDSAMYRCASSPGAGPTYEQYFGPGTRLTVT.

The chain uses TRBV7-6 and TRBJ2-5, with D unresolved. Looked up from germline, CDR1 is SGHVS and CDR2 is FNYEAQ. V lost 3 bases to trimming and J lost 2 bases, with 7 bases between them. The CDR3 has 13 residues. The CDR3 DNA is TGTGCCAGCAGCTTTACACAGCAAGAGACCCAGTACTTC. Its translation is CASSFTQQETQYF.

This chain uses TRBV28 with TRBJ2-4, with TRBD2 identical over 15 bases. Germline assignment: CDR1 MDHEN and CDR2 SYDVKM. Germline trimming cut 6 bases from V and 7 bases from J; bases unmatched to any gene: 7. CDR3 length equals 16 residues. CDR3: CASSPWTSGRANIQYF. DNA for the CDR3: TGTGCCAGCAGCCCTTGGACTAGCGGGAGGGCGAACATTCAGTACTTC. Together with reference TRBV28 and TRBJ2-4, the CDR3 gives the full variable domain: DVKVTQSSRYLVKRTGEKVFLECVQDMDHENMFWYRQDPGLGLRLIYFSYDVKMKEKGDIPEGYSVSREKKERFSLILESASTNQTSMYLCASSPWTSGRANIQYFGAGTRLSVL.

The table lists this clone with a count of one. The rearrangement joins TRBV7-9 to TRBJ1-2, with TRBD1 identical over 7 bases. Germline V lookup: CDR1 SEHNR, CDR2 FQNEAQ (reference sequence). The CDR3 has 14 residues. Trimming at V came to 5 bases and at J to 5 bases, leaving 8 bases not matched to a gene. The CDR3 loop reads CASSPRQGKYGYTF. The CDR3 region has the DNA TGTGCCAGCAGCCCACGACAGGGAAAGTATGGCTACACCTTC.

V gene TRBV5-1 combines with J gene TRBJ2-3; 9 bases are a match to TRBD2. Trimming removed 4 bases from V and 5 bases from J; junction bases left unmatched: 11. The CDR3 length is 16 residues. Germline CDR1 SGHRS, CDR2 YFSETQ. CDR3 in amino acids: CASSIVAGAGLDTQYF. CDR3 bases: TGCGCCAGCAGCATCGTAGCGGGAGCCGGGTTAGATACGCAGTATTTT. Filled out from reference TRBV5-1 and TRBJ2-3, the complete variable domain reads KAGVTQTPRYLIKTRGQQVTLSCSPISGHRSVSWYQQTPGQGLQFLFEYFSETQRNKGNFPGRFSGRQFSNSRSEMNVSTLELGDSALYLCASSIVAGAGLDTQYFGPGTRLTVL.

The rearrangement uses TRBV28 and TRBJ2-7, with 7 bases fitting TRBD1. CDR3 length: 14 amino acids. In germline, CDR1 is MDHEN, CDR2 SYDVKM. V lost 8 bases to trimming and J lost 4 bases; unmatched junction nucleotides: 11. This CDR3 is CASRIRDRPYEQYF. The CDR3 nucleotides read TGTGCCAGCCGAATCCGGGACAGACCGTACGAGCAGTACTTC.

This sequence joins TRBV11-1 and TRBJ2-1; 15 positions agree with TRBD2. J was trimmed by 9 bases and V by 2 bases; bases with no gene match: 8. Germline CDR1 and CDR2: SGHAT and FQDESV (reference sequence). There are 17 residues in the CDR3. The DNA of the CDR3 is TGTGCCAGCAGCTTATGGGGACTAGCGGGAGGTAGGGTTGAGCAGTTCTTC. It is translated as CASSLWGLAGGRVEQFF.

This clone has just a few counts. V is TRBV7-8 and J is TRBJ1-2, with TRBD1 matching 7 bases. V lost 5 bases, J lost 1 base, and 4 bases stayed unmatched. The CDR3 totals 14 residues. Germline values: CDR1 SGHVS, CDR2 FQNEAQ. CDR3 in amino acids: CASSLDRVNYGYTF. DNA of the CDR3: TGTGCCAGCAGCCTAGACAGGGTTAACTATGGCTACACCTTC.